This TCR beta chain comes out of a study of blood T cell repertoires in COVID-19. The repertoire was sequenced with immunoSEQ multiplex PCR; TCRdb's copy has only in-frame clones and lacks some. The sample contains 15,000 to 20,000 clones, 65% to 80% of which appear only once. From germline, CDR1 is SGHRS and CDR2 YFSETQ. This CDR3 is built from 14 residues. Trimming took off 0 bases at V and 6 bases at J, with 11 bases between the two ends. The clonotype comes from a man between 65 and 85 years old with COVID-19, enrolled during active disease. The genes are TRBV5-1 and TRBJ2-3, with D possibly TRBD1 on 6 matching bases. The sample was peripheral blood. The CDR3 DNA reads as TGCGCCAGCAGCTTGGGGGGGCCGGTCGATACGCAGTATTTT. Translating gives CASSLGGPVDTQYF.